What follows are 5 T cell receptor beta chains derived from one specimen sequenced in a study of CD4 T cells in relation to SARS-CoV-2 and coronaviruses. For these TCRs, the target antigens are not known. The assay was immunoSEQ multiplex PCR, and TCRdb's table has in-frame clones only and misses some. This sample has roughly 30,000 clones, with 74% found just once. Before the COVID-19 pandemic, during about 2011-2019, CD4+ T cells were taken from unexposed donors. The cells were cultured for around ten days before CD4+ T cells were isolated. Sample: CD4+ T cells from PBMCs, cultured in vitro. These receptors were collected from a human donor in good health.

There are a few counts of this clone. The rearrangement joins TRBV18 to TRBJ1-2; TRBD1 agrees at 7 bases. The J segment lost 8 bases and the V segment lost 3 bases, leaving 6 bases of the junction unmatched. The CDR3 has 13 amino acids. Germline V gene lookup returns CDR1 KGHSH and CDR2 LQKENI. CDR3 region: CASSPDRAGGYTF. In nucleotides, the CDR3 is TGTGCCAGCTCACCCGACAGGGCGGGCGGCTACACCTTC.

The J gene is TRBJ2-2, the V gene TRBV30; D perhaps matches TRBD2 (5 bases). The CDR3 is 15 residues long. Trimming left V 4 bases short and J 1 base short, with 13 bases between. The germline V gene encodes CDR1 GTSNPN and CDR2 SVGIG (reference sequence). The CDR3 region has the DNA TGTGCCTGGAACGGACTGGGGAAGAACACCGGGGAGCTGTTTTTT. Its translation: CAWNGLGKNTGELFF.

The chain joins TRBV29-1 to TRBJ1-1, with D maybe TRBD1 (5 bases). The germline V gene has CDR1 SQVTM and CDR2 ANQGSEA. Trimming removed 8 bases at V and 3 bases at J, with 13 bases between. The CDR3 loop spans 12 amino acids. The chain's CDR3 is CSHGGGYTEAFF. CDR3 nucleotide sequence: TGCAGCCACGGGGGGGGGTACACTGAAGCTTTCTTT.

The chain employs TRBV7-2 and TRBJ2-1; D uncertain. Trimming took off 5 bases at V and 0 bases at J, with 11 bases between the two ends. The CDR3 loop spans 15 amino acids. Germline V gene lookup returns CDR1 SGHTA and CDR2 FQGNSA. CDR3 region: CASSQSLSSYNEQFF. The CDR3 DNA is TGTGCCAGCAGCCAGTCTCTGAGCTCCTACAATGAGCAGTTCTTC.

The chain recombines TRBV18 with TRBJ2-3, with 7 bases matching TRBD2. The junction had 2 bases not matched to a gene; V was cut back by 4 bases and J by 1 base. From germline, CDR1 is KGHSH and CDR2 LQKENI. CDR3 size: 14 residues. The CDR3 DNA is TGTGCCAGCTCACTAACTAGCGGCACAGATACGCAGTATTTT. This codes for CASSLTSGTDTQYF.